This TCR beta chain was identified in a study of cytomegalovirus exposure and HLA in healthy donors. The V gene lost 3 bases and the J gene lost 2 bases, with 13 bases spanning the gap. The germline V gene encodes CDR1 MNHNS and CDR2 SASEGT. CDR3 size: 15 residues. The PCR was carried out with 60 Vbeta primers and 13 Jbeta primers. TCRdb keeps only in-frame clones here, not all; method: immunoSEQ multiplex PCR. The sample includes approximately 37,000 clones. V is TRBV6-1 and J is TRBJ1-2; weak D call: TRBD1 (5 bases). Sequencing input: PBMCs. The TCR originated in a human donor in good health. The CDR3 nucleotides read TGTGCCAGCAGTGACGGAATTACAGGAAACTATGGCTACACCTTC. This encodes CASSDGITGNYGYTF.